This T cell receptor beta chain was identified during a study of T cell clonality in common variable immunodeficiency (dated by TCRdb to the mid-2010s). CVID was diagnosed by standard criteria: serum IgG, IgA and/or IgM reduced below normal range, plus specific antibody deficiency. There were 40 to 50 subjects in the CVID group (about 29 male and around 15 female), ranging in age from about 8 to 70 years, with a mean age of around 40. Both CVID patients and healthy controls were predominantly of Caucasian heritage. All CVID subjects had received replacement immunoglobulin therapy for at least one year at the time of study participation. No CVID subject was ill or taking immunomodulatory or immunosuppressive medication when blood was collected. Heparinized peripheral whole blood samples of about 5 to 8 ml were obtained from each donor. Genomic DNA from adults with common variable immune deficiency (CVID) and from healthy adult controls was used for sequencing of TCRbeta CDR3 repertoires. To isolate peripheral blood mononuclear cells, diluted blood was subjected to density centrifugation over Hypaque 1077 or Ficoll-Paque. Genomic DNA was extracted from unsorted mononuclear cells by Qiagen column purification or by a centrifugation-based method.

Beyond this particular receptor, the publication reports: CVID subjects shared fewer TCRbeta clones with each other than healthy controls did (p < 0.0001). It was noted by the authors that sequencing of the repertoires of T cell subpopulations would be needed to clarify the cause of the increased clonality in CVID. CVID TCRbeta sequences were reported to have fewer deletions and N-nucleotide insertions and to lack highly modified clones with 13 or more V deletions. Increased TCRbeta clonality was found in CVID subjects compared with healthy controls (t-test p = 0.018), with the increase being most characteristic of about a third of subjects. Differences among patients in the CVID cohort limited the correlations between repertoire features and clinical complications. Even though DNA input was equal, the average per sample came to some 82,000 unique sequences for controls compared with around 33,000 for CVID samples.

For sequencing, equivalent amounts of genomic DNA were input from CVID and control samples. For every sample, a 60 bp segment covering the rearranged TCRbeta CDR3 region was amplified and then sequenced. The immunoSEQ assay, a bias-corrected multiplex PCR combined with high-throughput sequencing, was used for TCRbeta amplification. As for how the authors treated the data: Every unique nucleotide sequence was considered a clone and was annotated with V, D and J genes, copy number and frequency. Sequences were labeled productive if in frame, and non-productive if out of frame or containing stop codons. As previously described, Shannon's entropy was used to calculate clonality. The predicted amino acid sequences of productive clones were used to derive mean CDR3 Kyte-Doolittle hydropathy. Scaled V gene usage was hierarchically clustered using Manhattan distance and complete linkage with the R hclust function. To assess clone sharing by CDR3 amino acid sequence, 12 repertoires per group were resampled over 100 rounds. The repertoires were searched for some 70 published EBV-specific TCRbeta sequences and 245 published CMV-specific TCRbeta sequences. A couple of CVID samples that yielded fewer than 10,000 sequences were excluded from the analysis, so roughly 42 CVID repertoires were retained. The immuneACCESS repertoire file appears here via TCRdb, limited to in-frame rearrangements. These files lack a portion of the clones; in checked studies, under half of the deficit traces to unresolved V genes, and the cause of the others is not known. D and trimming were read from the DNA, whereas the V and J calls and clone size are those reported in that table. This sample contains tens of thousands of clones, none of which is a singleton. 25% to 35% of the sample belongs to the ten largest clones.

Based on the germline V gene (reference sequence), the CDR1 and CDR2 sequences are LNHDA and SQIVND. The V and J ends are trimmed by 7 bases and 3 bases, leaving 22 bases between them. Including cysteine and phenylalanine, the CDR3 has 17 amino acids. Sequencing covers 42 bases of the CDR3, shown here with the frame starting at base 1. This clone was seen only a few times. The specificity of this receptor is unknown. From the germline J gene comes the end of the CDR3, since the read stops 3 residues before it. This sequence uses TRBV19 and TRBJ1-5, with a tentative D gene TRBD1 over 6 matching bases. This TCR came from a human donor with common variable immunodeficiency. Source material: peripheral blood mononuclear cells. The CDR3 reads CASTQGRGHTNNQPQHF. The sequenced CDR3 bases are TGTGCCAGTACCCAAGGTAGGGGACACACCAACAATCAGCCC. Outside the CDR3, residues come from the reference TRBV19 and TRBJ1-5 proteins, so the full variable domain is: DGGITQSPKYLFRKEGQNVTLSCEQNLNHDAMYWYRQDPGQGLRLIYYSQIVNDFQKGDIAEGYSVSREKKESFPLTVTSAQKNPTAFYLCASTQGRGHTNNQPQHFGDGTRLSIL.